These 30 T cell receptor beta chains originate from one sample sequenced in a study of T cells in Graves' hyperthyroidism and ophthalmopathy. TCR beta CDR3 regions were amplified from RNA. HTBI primers were the set used in a first-round RT-PCR of the TCR CDR3. TCRdb recomputed calls from the multiplex PCR reads with MiXCR, one row per CDR3 protein. The data contain about 400,000 distinct CDR3 sequences, over 10% of them seen just once; the ten biggest clones take up 9% to 9.5%. The sample consisted of blood. Receptor source: a young woman with Graves' hyperthyroidism.

This clonotype was detected many times. The chain combines TRBV2 with TRBJ2-3, with D tentatively TRBD2 (5 bases). CDR1 and CDR2 (germline): SNHLY, FYNNEI. The length of the CDR3 is 13 residues. Trimming cost V 3 bases and J 3 bases, with 7 bases left between them. The CDR3 loop reads CASSERVTDTQYF. The CDR3 bases are TGTGCCAGCAGTGAGAGGGTAACAGATACGCAGTATTTT.

Ten or more counts support this clonotype. The V call is TRBV12-3 or TRBV12-4, the J call TRBJ1-1; unclear D gene. The CDR3 runs 21 residues. With 3 bases removed from V and 3 bases from J, the gap between germline ends came to 32 bases. DNA of the CDR3: TGTGCCAGCAGTTTGGGTGAAAGTGATGGGAGGGTCCATCAAAAGGACACTGAAGCTTTCTTT. This translates into CASSLGESDGRVHQKDTEAFF.

This clonotype has ten or more counts. The rearrangement joins TRBV20-1 to TRBJ2-7, with a tentative D call TRBD2 (5 bases). Trimming took 5 bases from V and 1 from J, leaving 21 bases between them. The CDR3 covers 16 residues. Germline assignment: CDR1 DFQATT and CDR2 SNEGSKA (reference sequence). CDR3 amino acids: CSAAGGSRGRSYEQYF. The CDR3 DNA reads TGCAGTGCTGCCGGCGGGTCCCGCGGCCGGTCCTACGAGCAGTACTTC.

The chain employs TRBV6-1 and TRBJ1-3; tentatively, D is TRBD1 (5 bases). The CDR3 has 14 residues. V gave up 6 bases and J gave up 2 bases, with 11 bases separating them. The V gene's germline CDR1 is MNHNS and CDR2 SASEGT. CDR3 sequence (DNA): TGTGCCAGCAGACAGTCGGGGGCTGGAAACACCATATATTTT. Residues: CASRQSGAGNTIYF.

In this sample, this clonotype turned up many times. This sequence joins TRBV2 and TRBJ1-6; no reliable D call. The CDR3 is made up of 15 amino acids. The germline gives CDR1 SNHLY, CDR2 FYNNEI. V was clipped by 1 base and J by 10 bases, with 14 bases between them. The CDR3 DNA reads TGTGCCAGCAGTGAAGACCGCCCGGGGAAGTCACCCCTCCACTTT. This encodes CASSEDRPGKSPLHF.

This clonotype was recorded many times. J is TRBJ2-1 and V is TRBV6-6, with TRBD1 matching over 9 bases. The CDR3 is 15 amino acids. The germline V gene encodes CDR1 MNHNY and CDR2 SVGAGI (reference sequence). Losses at the gene ends were 2 bases for V and 7 bases for J; bases not matched to a gene: 6. The CDR3 nucleotides read TGTGCCAGCAGTTACGGTGGGACAGGGAGGAATGAGCAGTTCTTC. Translation gives CASSYGGTGRNEQFF.

This clonotype was found a few times. The chain carries TRBV5-6 and TRBJ2-7, with 13 bases matching TRBD2. In germline, CDR1 is SGHDT, CDR2 YYEEEE. The V gene end was trimmed by 0 bases and the J gene end by 3 bases; junction bases not matched to a gene: 3. This CDR3 contains 16 residues. The CDR3 is CASSLGLAGGFYEQYF. CDR3 nucleotide sequence: TGTGCCAGCAGCTTGGGACTAGCGGGGGGTTTCTACGAGCAGTACTTC.

This clonotype was counted a few times. The genes are TRBV7-8 and TRBJ1-2; possibly TRBD1 for D (5 bases). Germline-derived CDR1 and CDR2 are SGHVS and FQNEAQ. V dropped 1 base and J dropped 4 bases, with 19 bases sitting between them. CDR3 size: 17 residues. CDR3 amino acids: CASSLGARTSTTYGYTF. DNA of the CDR3: TGTGCCAGCAGCTTAGGGGCCAGGACAAGCACCACCTATGGCTACACCTTC.

This clonotype was found many times. The V call is TRBV12-3 or TRBV12-4, the J call TRBJ2-1; 10 bases map to TRBD2. This CDR3 is built from 16 residues. V lost 1 base to trimming and J lost 8 bases; unmatched junction nucleotides: 8. The CDR3 loop reads CASSLVVASGSYEQFF. CDR3 DNA sequence: TGTGCCAGCAGTTTAGTCGTGGCTAGCGGGAGCTATGAGCAGTTCTTC.

This clonotype showed up many times. The chain links TRBV2 to TRBJ1-5; D is unclear. CDR3 length: 12 amino acids. Per the germline V gene, CDR1 is SNHLY and CDR2 is FYNNEI. V was shortened by 3 bases and J by 6 bases, with 6 bases between the two germline ends. CDR3 coding DNA: TGTGCCAGCAGTGATGAGGTTCAGCCCCAGCATTTT. Translating it yields CASSDEVQPQHF.

This clonotype was seen a few times. The chain uses TRBV25-1 and TRBJ2-3, with 8 bases fitting TRBD1. The CDR3 spans 14 residues. The V gene end was trimmed by 5 bases and the J gene end by 6 bases; junction bases not matched to a gene: 7. Per germline, CDR1 MGHDK and CDR2 SYGVNS. The CDR3 here is CASSSGGPADTQYF. In DNA form, the CDR3 reads TGTGCCAGCAGTTCAGGGGGCCCAGCCGATACGCAGTATTTT.

This clonotype has a count of ten or more. This rearrangement joins TRBV2 to TRBJ2-1; 9 positions match TRBD2. V was pared by 7 bases and J by 4 bases, with 5 bases of the junction left unmatched. Germline-derived CDR1 and CDR2 are SNHLY and FYNNEI. The CDR3 is 14 residues long. CDR3 DNA: TGTGCCAGCACGGGCGGGGGGGATTACAATGAGCAGTTCTTC. Translation: CASTGGGDYNEQFF.

The V call is TRBV20-1, the J call TRBJ2-5, with D possibly TRBD2 on 6 matching bases. V gave up 1 base and J gave up 5 bases, with 17 bases separating them. CDR1 DFQATT and CDR2 SNEGSKA come from the germline V gene (reference sequence). The CDR3 contains 15 residues. The CDR3 region is CSARVVGTGGETQYF. Here the CDR3 DNA reads TGCAGTGCTAGAGTTGTGGGGACTGGGGGGGAGACCCAGTACTTC.

This clonotype was counted once. The chain recombines TRBV7-9 with TRBJ2-2, with TRBD2 matching over 10 bases. The CDR3 totals 18 residues. From germline, CDR1 is SEHNR and CDR2 FQNEAQ (reference sequence). V lost 4 bases to trimming and J lost 4 bases; unmatched junction nucleotides: 12. The CDR3 here is CASSSTDLAGGGTGELFF. The CDR3 DNA reads as TGTGCCAGCAGCTCGACAGATTTAGCGGGAGGCGGCACCGGGGAGCTGTTTTTT.

The rearrangement links TRBV4-1 to TRBJ2-1; no reliable D call. Germline V CDR1 and CDR2: MGHRA, YSYEKL. The CDR3 loop spans 15 amino acids. V dropped 0 bases and J dropped 6 bases, with 12 bases sitting between them. CDR3 sequence: CASSQDNGLSNEQFF. CDR3 DNA sequence: TGCGCCAGCAGCCAAGATAACGGCCTTAGCAATGAGCAGTTCTTC.

The table lists this clonotype with many counts. V and J are TRBV27 and TRBJ1-2; D remains unclear. The CDR3 extends over 14 amino acids. Trimming left V 2 bases short and J 6 bases short, with 13 bases between. Germline lookup yields CDR1 MNHEY and CDR2 SMNVEV (reference sequence). The CDR3 sequence is CASSLTWQANGYTF. The CDR3 DNA is TGTGCCAGCAGTTTAACCTGGCAGGCTAATGGCTACACCTTC.

This clonotype was counted ten times or more. This rearrangement joins TRBV28 to TRBJ2-7; a possible D gene is TRBD2 (6 bases). Germline V gene data show CDR1 as MDHEN and CDR2 as SYDVKM. The CDR3 length is 14 residues. V lost 6 bases, J lost 0 bases, and 12 bases lay in between. CDR3 bases: TGTGCCAGCAGCCTCAGCGGGCCCTCCTACGAGCAGTACTTC. This codes for CASSLSGPSYEQYF.

This clonotype was detected ten times or more. The chain couples TRBV9 to TRBJ2-5; maybe TRBD2 (5 bases). Germline V gene data show CDR1 as SGDLS and CDR2 as YYNGEE. This CDR3 contains 13 residues. V was clipped by 0 bases and J by 13 bases, with 16 bases between them. As DNA, the CDR3 is TGTGCCAGCAGCGTAGCGGACGGGGATAGACGGTACTTC. Residues: CASSVADGDRRYF.

The chain has TRBV19 and TRBJ1-1; 9 positions match TRBD1. Germline lookup yields CDR1 LNHDA and CDR2 SQIVND (reference sequence). The CDR3 length is 15 residues. After removal of 5 bases from V and 2 bases from J, the junction contained 6 bases not matched to a gene. The CDR3: CASSVGTGINTEAFF. In DNA form, the CDR3 reads TGTGCCAGTAGTGTCGGGACAGGGATAAACACTGAAGCTTTCTTT. Complete variable domain (other parts from reference TRBV19 and TRBJ1-1): DGGITQSPKYLFRKEGQNVTLSCEQNLNHDAMYWYRQDPGQGLRLIYYSQIVNDFQKGDIAEGYSVSREKKESFPLTVTSAQKNPTAFYLCASSVGTGINTEAFFGQGTRLTVV.

This clonotype was detected ten times or more. The chain couples TRBV29-1 to TRBJ2-3, with D possibly being TRBD1 (5 bases). The length of the CDR3 is 14 residues. Germline-derived CDR1 and CDR2 are SQVTM and ANQGSEA. The V and J ends lost 1 base and 0 bases respectively, with 8 bases between them. The CDR3, as DNA: TGCAGCGTTGAAGGGGGCTCTAGCACAGATACGCAGTATTTT. As protein: CSVEGGSSTDTQYF.

This clonotype came up a few times. A much larger clone differs from this one at a single base, so this may be a read error. Written as DNA, the CDR3 is TGTGCCAGCGGTCGCCCGGGGGATTCTGGTACGGCTGGGGCCAACGTCCTGACTTTC. It yields the protein CASGRPGDSGTAGANVLTF. The V and J genes are TRBV28 and TRBJ2-6; maybe TRBD2 (6 bases). Trimming cost V 8 bases and J 2 bases, with 25 bases left between them. Germline V gene data show CDR1 as MDHEN and CDR2 as SYDVKM. The CDR3 is made up of 19 amino acids.

This clonotype showed up many times. The chain couples TRBV28 to TRBJ1-2; D is unresolved. Germline V gene sequence: CDR1 MDHEN, CDR2 SYDVKM. V shed 3 bases and J shed 2 bases, with 25 bases lying between them. This CDR3 has 19 residues. CDR3 loop: CASSLGYQVGRNGNYGYTF. The CDR3 DNA reads TGTGCCAGCAGTTTGGGCTATCAGGTCGGAAGAAACGGGAACTATGGCTACACCTTC.

The chain is built from TRBV20-1 and TRBJ2-1; perhaps TRBD2 as D (6 bases). V was pared by 6 bases and J by 2 bases, with 17 bases between. This CDR3 region has 15 residues. CDR1 is DFQATT, CDR2 SNEGSKA, per germline (reference sequence). CDR3 protein: CSAPLAGRTYNEQFF. Here the CDR3 DNA reads TGCAGTGCACCCCTCGCGGGAAGGACCTACAATGAGCAGTTCTTC.

Ten or more counts support this clonotype. V gene TRBV6-1 combines with J gene TRBJ1-5, with TRBD1 matching over 7 bases. This CDR3 spans 16 amino acids. J was trimmed by 5 bases and V by 6 bases; bases with no gene match: 13. Germline V gene data show CDR1 as MNHNS and CDR2 as SASEGT. The CDR3 loop reads CASRASPGQLYQPQHF. DNA for the CDR3: TGTGCCAGCAGAGCCTCCCCGGGACAGCTCTATCAGCCCCAGCATTTT.

Note on this clonotype: This may stem from a read error, because a much larger clone lies one nucleotide away. V and J are TRBV24-1 and TRBJ2-7, with TRBD1 matching over 9 bases. The CDR3 is 16 residues long. Germline CDR1 and CDR2: KGHDR and SFDVKD. The junction had 13 bases not matched to a gene; V was cut back by 4 bases and J by 7 bases. CDR3 sequence (DNA): TGTGCCACCAGTGACCGAGGGACAGGGAGAGGTGGTGAGCAGTACTTC. Residues: CATSDRGTGRGGEQYF.

This clonotype has ten or more counts. The J gene is TRBJ1-6, the V gene TRBV19, with D possibly TRBD1 on 6 matching bases. The CDR3 length is 14 residues. Per the germline V gene, CDR1 is LNHDA and CDR2 is SQIVND (reference sequence). The CDR3, as DNA: TGTGTTTCTAAGGGACACCAGGACAATTCACCCCTCCACTTT. The encoded protein is CVSKGHQDNSPLHF.

As concerns this clonotype: A much larger clone lies a single base off, so this may be a read error. The chain employs TRBV10-3 and TRBJ2-1, with 9 bases fitting TRBD1. The ends lost 10 bases at V and 7 bases at J; junction bases unmatched: 14. The germline CDR1 and CDR2 sequences are ENHRY and SYGVKD. The CDR3 contains 15 residues. The CDR3 spells CATRGRDREWNEQFF. The CDR3 coding sequence is TGTGCCACCAGAGGTCGGGACAGGGAGTGGAATGAGCAGTTCTTC.

This clonotype was seen ten or more times. The V and J genes are TRBV20-1 and TRBJ2-7; D is possibly TRBD2 (6 bases). The CDR3 loop spans 14 amino acids. Looked up from germline, CDR1 is DFQATT and CDR2 is SNEGSKA (reference sequence). Trimming took off 5 bases at V and 2 bases at J, with 16 bases between the two ends. CDR3 DNA: TGCAGTGCTTCAAAGCGGGCCTCTCCCTACGAGCAGTACTTC. It codes for CSASKRASPYEQYF.

Ten or more counts support this clonotype. The gene calls are TRBV20-1 and TRBJ1-1; D may be TRBD1 (6 bases). Germline V gives CDR1 DFQATT, CDR2 SNEGSKA (reference sequence). The CDR3 covers 15 residues. Trimming removed 2 bases from V and 6 bases from J, with 19 bases in between. Here the CDR3 DNA reads TGCAGTGCTAGAAACCCAGGTTTAGGGGGGGCTGAAGCTTTCTTT. This codes for CSARNPGLGGAEAFF.

Ten or more counts support this clonotype. V usage is TRBV20-1 and J usage is TRBJ2-7; the D is unclear. V lost 6 bases to trimming and J lost 3 bases, with 18 bases between them. The germline CDR1 and CDR2 sequences are DFQATT and SNEGSKA (reference sequence). The CDR3 has 14 amino acids. The CDR3 region is CSADRVDHYYEQYF. The DNA of the CDR3 is TGCAGTGCCGATCGTGTGGACCACTACTACGAGCAGTACTTC.